The T cell receptor (beta chain) under discussion was sequenced for a study of Ad26.COV2.S vaccination and SARS-CoV-2 variants. The study, taken as a whole, reports: Vaccine recipients showed a spike-specific TCR breadth that was higher than in placebo recipients.

Libraries were prepared by immunoSEQ multiplex PCR; TCRdb keeps only in-frame clonotypes and omits some of them. The table records about 680,000 clones, roughly 90% of them present only once. The CDR3 consists of 12 residues. V lost 2 bases to trimming and J lost 4 bases, with 3 bases between them. The germline V gene has CDR1 SGHAT and CDR2 FQNNGV. Treatment described: roughly 19 received Ad26.COV2.S at low or high dose, single or two shots; about 5 received placebo; per-sample allocation not given. Day 63 after the first injection of vaccine or placebo was the sampling time. Concerning this clone itself: Antigen: not known.

The specimen was peripheral blood, collected in a trial of Ad26.COV2.S vaccine versus placebo. The chain couples TRBV11-2 to TRBJ2-1; no firm D call. This TCR came from a person between 18 and 65 years old who received the Ad26.COV2.S COVID-19 vaccine or a placebo. In nucleotides, the CDR3 is TGTGCCAGCAGCTTATTTTACAATGAGCAGTTCTTC. Amino acids: CASSLFYNEQFF.